A selection of T cell receptor beta chains follows, all from one sample in a study of CD8 T cells in Susac syndrome. TCRdb redid the calling of the immunoSEQ multiplex PCR reads with MiXCR, one entry per CDR3 protein. The sample consists of under 200,000 distinct CDR3 sequences, about 96% of them appearing once. Sequencing was carried out using CD4+ T cells from PBMCs. These receptors were obtained from a human donor with Susac syndrome. CDR3s leave out the opening cysteine and the closing phenylalanine or tryptophan.

v_gene: TRBV30
CDR3aa: AWREGGTGELF

v_gene: TRBV3-1
CDR3aa: ASRGSPRGVAEAF

v_gene: TRBV28
CDR3aa: ASTFTGPQGEKLF

v_gene: TRBV5-1
CDR3aa: ASRTQFGTGELF

v_gene: TRBV29-1
CDR3aa: SGGQGADYGYT

v_gene: TRBV28
CDR3aa: ASSPRGSKNIQY

v_gene: TRBV19
CDR3aa: ATKTGVQETQY

v_gene: TRBV4-2
CDR3aa: ASSRLGAEDNQPQH

v_gene: TRBV10-3
CDR3aa: ALKVAGEGNEQF

v_gene: TRBV2
CDR3aa: ASSEGQANTEAF

v_gene: TRBV7-9
CDR3aa: ASSSRVGDTEAF

v_gene: TRBV12-3/TRBV12-4
CDR3aa: ASSLLSTGELF

v_gene: TRBV30
CDR3aa: AWSVLVRERGEQF

v_gene: TRBV30
CDR3aa: AWNGQGENTIY

v_gene: TRBV19
CDR3aa: ASAGAGGPGGIQY

v_gene: TRBV5-6
CDR3aa: ASSFTGATDTQY

v_gene: TRBV30
CDR3aa: AWSVTGYTDTQY

v_gene: TRBV9
CDR3aa: ASSVVTTPSTDTQY

v_gene: TRBV29-1
CDR3aa: SVETGKAYEQY

v_gene: TRBV9
CDR3aa: ASSRNLNTEAF

v_gene: TRBV7-2
CDR3aa: ASSLARVTDTQY

v_gene: TRBV5-1
CDR3aa: ASSLKTGSYEQY

v_gene: TRBV25-1
CDR3aa: ASSLTGTGELF

v_gene: TRBV29-1
CDR3aa: SVEDDRGLMYEQY

v_gene: TRBV29-1
CDR3aa: SVEDLDSVAYGYT

v_gene: TRBV19
CDR3aa: ASSIPLSSSGGTQY

v_gene: TRBV28
CDR3aa: ASALVKETQY

v_gene: TRBV6-2/TRBV6-3
CDR3aa: ASSPRTGGLPTSAF

v_gene: TRBV29-1
CDR3aa: SAGREAEAF

v_gene: TRBV15
CDR3aa: ATRTGTTNNEQF

v_gene: TRBV10-3
CDR3aa: ATGTEGQPQH

v_gene: TRBV28
CDR3aa: ASSGGRQPQH

v_gene: TRBV7-9
CDR3aa: ASSLGTGGGNQPQH